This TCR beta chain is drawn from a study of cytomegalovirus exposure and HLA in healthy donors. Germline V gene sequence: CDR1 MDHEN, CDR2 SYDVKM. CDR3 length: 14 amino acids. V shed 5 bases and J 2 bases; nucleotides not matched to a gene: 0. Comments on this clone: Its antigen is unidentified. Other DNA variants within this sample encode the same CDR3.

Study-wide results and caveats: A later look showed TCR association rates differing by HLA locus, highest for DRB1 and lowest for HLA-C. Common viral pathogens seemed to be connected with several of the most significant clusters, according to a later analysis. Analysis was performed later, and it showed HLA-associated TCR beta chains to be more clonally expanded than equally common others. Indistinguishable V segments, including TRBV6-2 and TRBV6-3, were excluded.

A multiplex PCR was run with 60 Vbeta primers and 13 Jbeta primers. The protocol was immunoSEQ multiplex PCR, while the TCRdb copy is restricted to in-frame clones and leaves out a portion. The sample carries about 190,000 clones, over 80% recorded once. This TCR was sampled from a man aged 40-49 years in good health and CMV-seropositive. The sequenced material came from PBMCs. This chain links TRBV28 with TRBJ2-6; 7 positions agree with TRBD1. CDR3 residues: CASSTGAGANVLTF. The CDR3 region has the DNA TGTGCCAGCAGTACAGGGGCTGGGGCCAACGTCCTGACTTTC. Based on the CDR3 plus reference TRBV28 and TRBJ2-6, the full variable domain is DVKVTQSSRYLVKRTGEKVFLECVQDMDHENMFWYRQDPGLGLRLIYFSYDVKMKEKGDIPEGYSVSREKKERFSLILESASTNQTSMYLCASSTGAGANVLTFGAGSRLTVL.